One and the same sample provided the 19 T cell receptor beta chains below, sequenced in a study of cytomegalovirus exposure and HLA in healthy donors. This PCR relied on a set of 60 Vbeta primers and 13 Jbeta primers. This table comes from immunoSEQ multiplex PCR, and its TCRdb copy is limited to in-frame clones, with some not included. The data show 130,000 or so clones, about 70% seen once. The sample comprised PBMCs. The receptors were sampled from a woman between 35 and 50 years old in good health and CMV-seronegative.

This rearrangement joins TRBV10-3 to TRBJ1-4; D is uncertain. Trimming left V 8 bases short and J 3 bases short, with 19 bases between. CDR3 length: 16 residues. Germline V gene data show CDR1 as ENHRY and CDR2 as SYGVKD. This chain's CDR3 is CAIREQGSHSNEKLFF. The CDR3 DNA follows: TGTGCCATCCGGGAACAAGGTTCCCACTCTAATGAAAAACTGTTTTTT.

This chain joins TRBV4-3 and TRBJ2-5, with D perhaps matching TRBD2 (5 bases). The V gene's germline CDR1 is LGHNA and CDR2 YSLEER. The CDR3 sequence is 15 residues long. V was pared by 0 bases and J by 2 bases, with 10 bases between. Written as DNA, the CDR3 is TGCGCCAGCAGCCAAGATAGAGGGTTTCAAGAGACCCAGTACTTC. Translation gives CASSQDRGFQETQYF.

This clone was counted only a few times. The chain combines TRBV2 with TRBJ2-1, with TRBD2 matching over 10 bases. V shed 8 bases and J 4 bases; nucleotides not matched to a gene: 5. The CDR3 extends over 14 amino acids. The V gene's germline CDR1 is SNHLY and CDR2 FYNNEI. The CDR3: CASRRTSGYNEQFF. The CDR3 nucleotides read TGTGCCAGCCGCCGGACTAGCGGTTACAATGAGCAGTTCTTC.

V usage is TRBV2 and J usage is TRBJ1-1, with TRBD1 matching over 7 bases. The CDR3 has 14 amino acids. CDR1 is SNHLY, CDR2 FYNNEI, per germline. The J segment lost 1 base and the V segment lost 8 bases, leaving 7 bases of the junction unmatched. CDR3 DNA: TGTGCCAGCGGGACAGTTCAGCGGAACACTGAAGCTTTCTTT. This codes for CASGTVQRNTEAFF.

The rearrangement uses TRBV14 and TRBJ2-7; tentative D call: TRBD2 (7 bases). This CDR3 comprises 14 residues. Per the germline V gene, CDR1 is SGHDN and CDR2 is FVKESK. Trimming took 4 bases from V and 2 from J, leaving 12 bases between them. CDR3 sequence (DNA): TGTGCCAGCAGCCGCGGAGGGGGGGCCTACGAGCAGTACTTC. Translation gives CASSRGGGAYEQYF.

CDR3 sequence: CASRSGQGNQPQHF. CDR3 DNA: TGTGCCAGCAGATCTGGACAGGGGAATCAGCCCCAGCATTTT. The chain carries TRBV28 and TRBJ1-5; 9 nucleotides align to TRBD1. CDR3 length: 14 amino acids. Germline-derived CDR1 and CDR2 are MDHEN and SYDVKM. V shed 6 bases and J 4 bases; nucleotides not matched to a gene: 4. Variable domain in full (rest from reference TRBV28 and TRBJ1-5): DVKVTQSSRYLVKRTGEKVFLECVQDMDHENMFWYRQDPGLGLRLIYFSYDVKMKEKGDIPEGYSVSREKKERFSLILESASTNQTSMYLCASRSGQGNQPQHFGDGTRLSIL.

V and J are TRBV4-1 and TRBJ2-1, with 9 bases matching TRBD2. CDR1 and CDR2 (germline): MGHRA, YSYEKL. The CDR3 runs 16 residues. Trimming cost V 0 bases and J 4 bases; bases outside gene matches: 4. The CDR3 reads CASSQDLSGGYNEQFF. DNA for the CDR3: TGCGCCAGCAGCCAAGATCTAAGCGGGGGGTACAATGAGCAGTTCTTC.

V and J are TRBV7-6 and TRBJ2-1; TRBD2 aligns across 11 bases. The CDR3 has 16 residues. Germline V CDR1 and CDR2: SGHVS, FNYEAQ. With V trimmed by 1 base and J by 4 bases, 3 bases remained unmatched. This chain's CDR3 is CASSLGGLAVYNEQFF. DNA for the CDR3: TGTGCCAGCAGCTTAGGGGGACTAGCGGTATACAATGAGCAGTTCTTC.

This rearrangement joins TRBV16 to TRBJ1-5; D perhaps matches TRBD1 (6 bases). From germline, CDR1 is KGHSY and CDR2 FQNENV. The germline V and J ends were trimmed by 8 bases and 0 bases, with 11 bases remaining between them. The CDR3 length is 14 residues. The DNA of the CDR3 is TGTGCCAGCGCAAGGGGGAATAGCAATCAGCCCCAGCATTTT. Residues: CASARGNSNQPQHF.

The V gene is TRBV10-3, the J gene TRBJ2-7; TRBD1 aligns across 10 bases. This CDR3 contains 15 residues. The trim removed 4 bases at V and 5 bases at J, leaving 8 bases unmatched. The germline V gene has CDR1 ENHRY and CDR2 SYGVKD. The CDR3 DNA reads TGTGCCATCAGTGCCGGACAGGGGGATCAGGACGAGCAGTACTTC. As protein: CAISAGQGDQDEQYF.

The chain employs TRBV27 and TRBJ1-4; 10 bases fit TRBD1. Per the germline V gene, CDR1 is MNHEY and CDR2 is SMNVEV (reference sequence). V dropped 8 bases and J dropped 5; count of bases not matched to a gene: 2. This CDR3 is 13 amino acids long. Here the CDR3 reads CASPGQGNEKLFF. As DNA, the CDR3 is TGTGCCAGCCCGGGACAGGGGAATGAAAAACTGTTTTTT. Using reference TRBV27 and TRBJ1-4 for the parts outside the CDR3, the full variable domain is EAQVTQNPRYLITVTGKKLTVTCSQNMNHEYMSWYRQDPGLGLRQIYYSMNVEVTDKGDVPEGYKVSRKEKRNFPLILESPSPNQTSLYFCASPGQGNEKLFFGSGTQLSVL.

Remarks on this clone: Mismatch with germline at one junction end may stem from a read error. CDR3 nucleotides: TGTGCCAGCAGCGCTTGGGACAGCAGTCAGCCCCAGCATTTT. Encoded protein: CASSAWDSSQPQHF. The V gene is TRBV7-6, the J gene TRBJ1-5; 7 bases agree with TRBD1. The V gene's germline CDR1 is SGHVS and CDR2 FNYEAQ. The CDR3 contains 14 residues.

This clone was counted between two and nine times. The rearrangement joins TRBV6-1 to TRBJ1-2; D is ambiguous. Germline V gives CDR1 MNHNS, CDR2 SASEGT. Deletions cut 0 bases from V and 3 bases from J, with 11 bases between. The CDR3 consists of 15 residues. CDR3 nucleotides: TGTGCCAGCAGTGAAGCGCCGAGTAGCTACTATGGCTACACCTTC. It specifies CASSEAPSSYYGYTF.

The rearrangement links TRBV7-2 to TRBJ1-6; D unresolved. V dropped 6 bases and J dropped 0 bases, with 15 bases sitting between them. Germline V gene sequence: CDR1 SGHTA, CDR2 FQGNSA. The CDR3 loop spans 17 amino acids. CDR3 protein: CASRAGTVSSYNSPLHF. The CDR3 bases are TGTGCCAGCAGGGCCGGAACAGTTAGCTCCTATAATTCACCCCTCCACTTT.

The chain has TRBV27 and TRBJ1-1; TRBD1 agrees at 11 bases. The CDR3 contains 17 residues. From germline, CDR1 is MNHEY and CDR2 SMNVEV (reference sequence). Germline trimming cut 4 bases from V and 5 bases from J; bases unmatched to any gene: 12. The CDR3 DNA reads as TGTGCCAGCAGTTCCCCGGGACAGGGGGTATGGGATACTGAAGCTTTCTTT. As protein: CASSSPGQGVWDTEAFF.

CDR3 nucleotide sequence: TGTGCCAGTAGCCTAAGGGTGGAGGGCAATGAGCAGTTCTTC. Translation gives CASSLRVEGNEQFF. V usage is TRBV19 and J usage is TRBJ2-1, with a weak D call TRBD2 (6 bases). The CDR3 is 14 amino acids. V gave up 6 bases and J gave up 6 bases, with 15 bases separating them. The germline CDR1 and CDR2 sequences are LNHDA and SQIVND (reference sequence). Full variable domain (missing parts from reference TRBV19 and TRBJ2-1): DGGITQSPKYLFRKEGQNVTLSCEQNLNHDAMYWYRQDPGQGLRLIYYSQIVNDFQKGDIAEGYSVSREKKESFPLTVTSAQKNPTAFYLCASSLRVEGNEQFFGPGTRLTVL.

The V call is TRBV11-2, the J call TRBJ1-2; D is perhaps TRBD1 (5 bases). The V and J ends lost 6 bases and 4 bases respectively, with 15 bases between them. Germline CDR1 is SGHAT and CDR2 is FQNNGV. CDR3 length: 14 residues. CDR3 DNA sequence: TGTGCCAGCAGGGCCCCAAGGGGCCCCTATGGCTACACCTTC. This gives the protein CASRAPRGPYGYTF.

This chain joins TRBV7-2 and TRBJ1-2; D not certain. V dropped 2 bases and J dropped 7 bases, with 8 bases sitting between them. Germline V gene data show CDR1 as SGHTA and CDR2 as FQGNSA. This CDR3 is built from 12 residues. CDR3 nucleotide sequence: TGTGCCAGCAGCTTAACATTTGGTGGCTACACCTTC. Translation gives CASSLTFGGYTF.

The rearrangement links TRBV9 to TRBJ2-1; D remains ambiguous. Trimming left V 0 bases short and J 1 base short, with 8 bases between. The CDR3 is 15 residues long. Germline CDR1 is SGDLS and CDR2 is YYNGEE. The CDR3 sequence: CASSVAPRSYNEQFF. The CDR3, as DNA: TGTGCCAGCAGCGTAGCCCCTAGGTCCTACAATGAGCAGTTCTTC.